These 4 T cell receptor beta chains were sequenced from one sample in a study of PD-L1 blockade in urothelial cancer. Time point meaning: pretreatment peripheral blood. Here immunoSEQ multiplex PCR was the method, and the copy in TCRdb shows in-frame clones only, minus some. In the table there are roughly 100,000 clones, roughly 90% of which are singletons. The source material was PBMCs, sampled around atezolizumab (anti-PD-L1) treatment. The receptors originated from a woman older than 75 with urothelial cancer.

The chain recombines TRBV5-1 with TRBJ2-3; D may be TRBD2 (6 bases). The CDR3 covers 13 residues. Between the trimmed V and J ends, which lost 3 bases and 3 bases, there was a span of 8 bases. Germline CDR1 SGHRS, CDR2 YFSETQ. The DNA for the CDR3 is TGCGCCAGCAGCTCAGGGACTACAGATACGCAGTATTTT. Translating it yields CASSSGTTDTQYF.

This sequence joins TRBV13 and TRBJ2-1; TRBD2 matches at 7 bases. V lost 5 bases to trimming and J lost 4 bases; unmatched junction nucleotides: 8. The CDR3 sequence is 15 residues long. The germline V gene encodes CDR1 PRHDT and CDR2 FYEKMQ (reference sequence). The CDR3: CASSHLAEAYNEQFF. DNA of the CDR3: TGTGCCAGCAGCCATCTAGCGGAAGCTTACAATGAGCAGTTCTTC.

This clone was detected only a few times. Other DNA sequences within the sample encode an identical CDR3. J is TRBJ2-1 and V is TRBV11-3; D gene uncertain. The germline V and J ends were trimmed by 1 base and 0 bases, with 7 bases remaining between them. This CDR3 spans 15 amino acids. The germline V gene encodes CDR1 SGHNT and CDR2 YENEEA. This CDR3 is CASSLGGSSYNEQFF. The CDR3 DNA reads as TGTGCCAGCAGCTTAGGTGGCAGCTCCTACAATGAGCAGTTCTTC.

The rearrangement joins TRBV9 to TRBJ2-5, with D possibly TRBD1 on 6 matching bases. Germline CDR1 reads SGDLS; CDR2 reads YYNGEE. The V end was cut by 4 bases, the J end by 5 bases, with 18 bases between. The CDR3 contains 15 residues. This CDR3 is CASSSGTPLRETQYF. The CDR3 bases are TGTGCCAGCAGCTCCGGGACACCCCTCCGGGAGACCCAGTACTTC. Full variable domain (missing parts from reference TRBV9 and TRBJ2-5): DSGVTQTPKHLITATGQRVTLRCSPRSGDLSVYWYQQSLDQGLQFLIQYYNGEERAKGNILERFSAQQFPDLHSELNLSSLELGDSALYFCASSSGTPLRETQYFGPGTRLLVL.